A selection of T cell receptor beta chains follows, all from one sample in a study of cytomegalovirus exposure and HLA in healthy donors. The data were produced by immunoSEQ multiplex PCR, yet TCRdb's version contains in-frame clones alone and is incomplete. The repertoire holds approximately 200,000 clones, with roughly 84% as singletons. Sequenced input: PBMCs. These receptor sequences come from a human donor in good health. Both conserved end residues are part of each CDR3. For some rows the clone size is stated as once, few or many, or as a class when expanded; others skip it.

size,V,CDR3
.,TRBV27,CASSLWGGPNYEQYF
.,TRBV7-9,CASSFGGLTDTQYF
.,TRBV6-4,CASSLAGDTGELFF
.,TRBV10-3,CAIGDREGTEAFF
few,TRBV18,CASSPGTGGSEQFF
.,TRBV20-1,CSARGDYEQYF
.,TRBV2,CASSRDRGDYEQYF
.,TRBV7-3,CASSSRDRRVSGNTIYF
.,TRBV2,CASSDLRGRGNEKLFF
once,TRBV5-1,CASSLEIFGGETQYF
.,TRBV19,CASSARRTGDEQYF
.,TRBV5-4,CASSFRRGLAGVRTGELFF
.,TRBV6-5,CASSLLTGGTYNEQFF
few,TRBV7-6,CASSLRSGSTTYEQYF
once,TRBV18,CASSPAAGWLFF
.,TRBV4-1,CASSQPTGVLDIYF
.,TRBV2,CASRREVGADGNEQYF